Below are 25 T cell receptor beta chains sequenced from a single sample in a study of cytomegalovirus exposure and HLA in healthy donors. The PCR used 60 Vbeta and 13 Jbeta primers. Repertoires were generated with immunoSEQ multiplex PCR, while TCRdb's copy carries only in-frame clones and drops some. Of 150,000 to 160,000 clones listed, 65% to 80% were seen once; the top ten hold 2.5% to 3%. Sequencing was done on a sample of PBMCs. These receptors came from a young man in good health and CMV-seronegative.

The rearrangement links TRBV9 to TRBJ1-6; a weak D match, TRBD1 (5 bases). The CDR3 has 15 amino acids. The germline V gene encodes CDR1 SGDLS and CDR2 YYNGEE. Trimming took 0 bases from V and 9 from J, leaving 13 bases between them. The CDR3 nucleotides read TGTGCCAGCAGCGTAGATGGGGCCGATGGTTCACCCCTCCACTTT. Its protein is CASSVDGADGSPLHF.

The V call is TRBV7-9, the J call TRBJ2-3, with a tentative D call TRBD1 (5 bases). The CDR3 is 14 residues long. V was pared by 8 bases and J by 6 bases, with 18 bases between. CDR1 and CDR2 (germline): SEHNR, FQNEAQ (reference sequence). The CDR3 region is CASAQVLPPDTQYF. For the CDR3, the DNA is TGTGCCAGCGCACAGGTCCTCCCCCCCGATACGCAGTATTTT.

The chain links TRBV5-4 to TRBJ1-5, with a tentative D call TRBD1 (5 bases). Trimming pared 6 bases from V and 4 bases from J, leaving 11 bases between. Germline V lookup: CDR1 SGHNT, CDR2 YYREEE (reference sequence). The CDR3 runs to 13 residues. The CDR3 DNA is TGTGCCAGCACCTATGACAGAAATCAGCCCCAGCATTTT. Amino acid sequence: CASTYDRNQPQHF.

The chain joins TRBV28 to TRBJ2-5, with TRBD2 matching over 8 bases. V dropped 5 bases and J dropped 4; count of bases not matched to a gene: 9. Germline V gene data show CDR1 as MDHEN and CDR2 as SYDVKM. This CDR3 spans 15 amino acids. The CDR3 DNA reads TGTGCCAGCAGTCCGACGGGACTAGTGGGAGAGACCCAGTACTTC. Protein sequence: CASSPTGLVGETQYF. Full variable domain (rest looked up from reference TRBV28 and TRBJ2-5): DVKVTQSSRYLVKRTGEKVFLECVQDMDHENMFWYRQDPGLGLRLIYFSYDVKMKEKGDIPEGYSVSREKKERFSLILESASTNQTSMYLCASSPTGLVGETQYFGPGTRLLVL.

The J gene is TRBJ2-3, the V gene TRBV13; TRBD1 matches 8 bases. V lost 0 bases to trimming and J lost 2 bases; unmatched junction nucleotides: 4. The germline gives CDR1 PRHDT, CDR2 FYEKMQ (reference sequence). This CDR3 has 16 residues. The CDR3 is CASSLGRDRITDTQYF. In DNA, the CDR3 is TGTGCCAGCAGCTTAGGGCGGGACAGGATCACAGATACGCAGTATTTT.

The gene calls are TRBV28 and TRBJ1-6; TRBD1 aligns across 10 bases. This CDR3 has 17 amino acids. V lost 6 bases, J lost 5 bases, and 10 bases stayed unmatched. CDR1 and CDR2 from the germline V gene are MDHEN and SYDVKM. CDR3 region: CASRTRQGALNNSPLHF. The CDR3, as DNA: TGTGCCAGCAGAACACGACAGGGGGCATTGAATAATTCACCCCTCCACTTT.

The gene calls are TRBV27 and TRBJ2-3; D perhaps matches TRBD2 (6 bases). V lost 5 bases and J 2 bases, leaving 14 bases between the germline ends. CDR3 length: 15 residues. Germline V lookup: CDR1 MNHEY, CDR2 SMNVEV (reference sequence). The CDR3 coding sequence is TGTGCCAGCAGTCGGGGACTTGGGGTCACAGATACGCAGTATTTT. Protein product: CASSRGLGVTDTQYF.

The chain links TRBV10-3 to TRBJ1-3; no clear D gene. The CDR3 runs to 12 residues. Germline-derived CDR1 and CDR2 are ENHRY and SYGVKD. The V and J ends lost 10 bases and 0 bases respectively, with 7 bases between them. The CDR3 DNA reads as TGTGCCACGAGAGTCTCTGGAAACACCATATATTTT. Translated, it gives CATRVSGNTIYF.

V is TRBV5-6 and J is TRBJ2-1; 10 bases line up with TRBD2. Looked up from germline, CDR1 is SGHDT and CDR2 is YYEEEE. Trimming at V came to 3 bases and at J to 1 base, leaving 7 bases not matched to a gene. This CDR3 comprises 17 residues. The chain's CDR3 is CASSSLAGGISYNEQFF. The CDR3 nucleotides read TGTGCCAGCAGCTCCTTAGCGGGGGGAATTTCCTACAATGAGCAGTTCTTC.

This clone is a singleton in its sample. The chain carries TRBV5-1 and TRBJ1-2; 7 positions agree with TRBD1. Germline trimming cut 3 bases from V and 4 bases from J; bases unmatched to any gene: 3. Germline CDR1 is SGHRS and CDR2 is YFSETQ. The CDR3 totals 13 residues. CDR3 in DNA: TGCGCCAGCAGCTCCGGGGACAGCTATGGCTACACCTTC. This encodes CASSSGDSYGYTF.

The gene calls are TRBV7-2 and TRBJ1-1; 8 nucleotides agree with TRBD1. Trimming at V came to 3 bases and at J to 4 bases, leaving 13 bases not matched to a gene. The V gene's germline CDR1 is SGHTA and CDR2 FQGNSA. The CDR3 totals 17 residues. The CDR3 DNA follows: TGTGCCAGCAGCTTCCATCCGGGACAGGCTGTGGGCACTGAAGCTTTCTTT. This encodes CASSFHPGQAVGTEAFF. Full variable domain (missing parts from reference TRBV7-2 and TRBJ1-1): GAGVSQSPSNKVTEKGKDVELRCDPISGHTALYWYRQSLGQGLEFLIYFQGNSAPDKSGLPSDRFSAERTGGSVSTLTIQRTQQEDSAVYLCASSFHPGQAVGTEAFFGQGTRLTVV.

The chain is built from TRBV5-4 and TRBJ2-2; TRBD1 agrees at 7 bases. Germline V CDR1 and CDR2: SGHNT, YYREEE (reference sequence). The length of the CDR3 is 15 residues. J lost 5 bases, V lost 4 bases, and 8 bases had no gene match. The CDR3 region is CASSLRQGGTGELFF. The DNA for the CDR3 is TGTGCCAGCAGCCTTCGACAGGGCGGGACCGGGGAGCTGTTTTTT.

V is TRBV6-5 and J is TRBJ2-5; D call uncertain. The CDR3 runs to 14 residues. Germline V gene lookup returns CDR1 MNHEY and CDR2 SVGAGI. V was pared by 3 bases and J by 1 base, with 9 bases between. In nucleotides, the CDR3 is TGTGCCAGCAGTTATAAACAGTTCCAAGAGACCCAGTACTTC. Its protein is CASSYKQFQETQYF.

The J gene is TRBJ1-2, the V gene TRBV7-2; D might be TRBD1 (5 bases). Germline-derived CDR1 and CDR2 are SGHTA and FQGNSA. Trimming removed 1 base from V and 8 bases from J, with 17 bases in between. The CDR3 consists of 15 residues. The DNA of the CDR3 is TGTGCCAGCAGCTTAGGGGGACTCCTAACGGGGGGCTACACCTTC. Encoded protein: CASSLGGLLTGGYTF. Drawing the rest from reference TRBV7-2 and TRBJ1-2, the complete variable domain is GAGVSQSPSNKVTEKGKDVELRCDPISGHTALYWYRQSLGQGLEFLIYFQGNSAPDKSGLPSDRFSAERTGGSVSTLTIQRTQQEDSAVYLCASSLGGLLTGGYTFGSGTRLTVV.

The chain joins TRBV5-1 to TRBJ2-5; 9 bases line up with TRBD1. Germline V gene lookup returns CDR1 SGHRS and CDR2 YFSETQ. The CDR3 runs 14 residues. The V and J ends lost 4 bases and 4 bases, in that order; junction bases with no gene match: 5. The CDR3 bases are TGCGCCAGCAGCGAGGGACAGGGTACAGAGACCCAGTACTTC. Translation: CASSEGQGTETQYF. Based on the CDR3 plus reference TRBV5-1 and TRBJ2-5, the full variable domain is KAGVTQTPRYLIKTRGQQVTLSCSPISGHRSVSWYQQTPGQGLQFLFEYFSETQRNKGNFPGRFSGRQFSNSRSEMNVSTLELGDSALYLCASSEGQGTETQYFGPGTRLLVL.

The chain combines TRBV18 with TRBJ1-1; D unresolved. The CDR3 contains 14 residues. With 2 bases removed from V and 4 bases from J, the gap between germline ends came to 11 bases. CDR1 KGHSH and CDR2 LQKENI come from the germline V gene. CDR3 in DNA: TGTGCCAGCTCACCAGGGAGTGGCGGCACTGAAGCTTTCTTT. This codes for CASSPGSGGTEAFF. Drawing the rest from reference TRBV18 and TRBJ1-1, the complete variable domain is NAGVMQNPRHLVRRRGQEARLRCSPMKGHSHVYWYRQLPEEGLKFMVYLQKENIIDESGMPKERFSAEFPKEGPSILRIQQVVRGDSAAYFCASSPGSGGTEAFFGQGTRLTVV.

The J gene is TRBJ2-3, the V gene TRBV2, with 11 bases identical to TRBD2. The CDR3 runs 15 residues. From germline, CDR1 is SNHLY and CDR2 FYNNEI. V shed 6 bases and J 0 bases; nucleotides not matched to a gene: 2. CDR3 nucleotide sequence: TGTGCCAGCAGAGTAGCGGGGGGGAGCACAGATACGCAGTATTTT. This gives the protein CASRVAGGSTDTQYF.

The chain couples TRBV5-4 to TRBJ2-2; TRBD2 aligns across 9 bases. This CDR3 contains 17 residues. Germline V lookup: CDR1 SGHNT, CDR2 YYREEE (reference sequence). V dropped 2 bases and J dropped 1; count of bases not matched to a gene: 6. The CDR3 region has the DNA TGTGCCAGCAGCTTTAATAGCGGGGGAAAGAACACCGGGGAGCTGTTTTTT. This codes for CASSFNSGGKNTGELFF. Filled out from reference TRBV5-4 and TRBJ2-2, the complete variable domain reads ETGVTQSPTHLIKTRGQQVTLRCSSQSGHNTVSWYQQALGQGPQFIFQYYREEENGRGNFPPRFSGLQFPNYSSELNVNALELDDSALYLCASSFNSGGKNTGELFFGEGSRLTVL.

The chain joins TRBV7-9 to TRBJ2-7, with a weak D call TRBD1 (5 bases). Germline V gene sequence: CDR1 SEHNR, CDR2 FQNEAQ (reference sequence). Trimming took off 4 bases at V and 7 bases at J, with 14 bases between the two ends. The length of the CDR3 is 13 residues. Here the CDR3 DNA reads TGTGCCAGCAGCTCCTTTCCGGACAAAGAGCAGTACGTC. Protein product: CASSSFPDKEQYV.

The rearrangement joins TRBV6-6 to TRBJ2-7; perhaps TRBD1 as D (5 bases). The germline V gene has CDR1 MNHNY and CDR2 SVGAGI (reference sequence). V was cut by 8 bases and J by 5 bases, with 13 bases left in between. CDR3 length: 12 residues. This CDR3 reads CASQDKFDEQYF. Written as DNA, the CDR3 is TGTGCCAGCCAGGACAAATTCGACGAGCAGTACTTC.

This clone was counted once. The J gene is TRBJ2-3, the V gene TRBV9, with 16 bases fitting TRBD2. The CDR3 length is 18 residues. J was trimmed by 6 bases and V by 0 bases; bases with no gene match: 7. Germline CDR1 SGDLS, CDR2 YYNGEE. The CDR3 loop is CASSVAPGLAGGRDTQYF. The CDR3 bases are TGTGCCAGCAGCGTAGCCCCGGGACTAGCGGGGGGGCGGGATACGCAGTATTTT.

The chain employs TRBV6-5 and TRBJ1-1, with D perhaps TRBD1 (5 bases). V was shortened by 4 bases and J by 4 bases, with 13 bases between the two germline ends. CDR3 length: 14 residues. The germline gives CDR1 MNHEY, CDR2 SVGAGI. As DNA, the CDR3 is TGTGCCAGCAGTTGGCAGGGTACAGGCACTGAAGCTTTCTTT. Translated, it gives CASSWQGTGTEAFF.

The sample holds one count of this clone. This rearrangement joins TRBV18 to TRBJ1-3; D is perhaps TRBD1 (5 bases). This CDR3 has 16 residues. Trimming left V 0 bases short and J 5 bases short, with 14 bases between. The germline CDR1 and CDR2 sequences are KGHSH and LQKENI. The CDR3 loop is CASSPPRGGERNTIYF. CDR3 DNA: TGTGCCAGCTCACCACCAAGGGGAGGAGAGAGAAACACCATATATTTT.

This sequence joins TRBV27 and TRBJ1-5; D ambiguous. The ends were cut back, 3 bases at V and 0 bases at J, with 6 bases in the middle. Germline CDR1 is MNHEY and CDR2 is SMNVEV (reference sequence). The CDR3 runs 14 residues. DNA for the CDR3: TGTGCCAGCAGTTTTGGCGGTAGCAATCAGCCCCAGCATTTT. It yields the protein CASSFGGSNQPQHF.

The chain combines TRBV7-2 with TRBJ2-3; D is possibly TRBD2 (6 bases). This CDR3 is built from 13 residues. Trimming shortened V by 1 base and J by 5 bases, and 7 bases separated the two germline ends. CDR1 is SGHTA and CDR2 is FQGNSA in the germline V gene. As DNA, the CDR3 is TGTGCCAGCAGCTTAGACGGGAGAGATACGCAGTATTTT. The encoded protein is CASSLDGRDTQYF.